This T cell receptor (beta chain) stems from a study of T cell responses to AZD1222 COVID-19 vaccine. Overall study findings and caveats: Repertoires were obtained solely post-peak T cell response.

As to this clone: The antigen is undetermined.

The CDR3 contains 15 residues. Germline values: CDR1 SQVTM, CDR2 ANQGSEA. The ends lost 7 bases at V and 2 bases at J; junction bases unmatched: 12. TCRdb's table, derived via immunoSEQ multiplex PCR, lists solely in-frame clones and lacks some. The table includes more than 85,000 clones, 90% to 95% detected once. Specimen: peripheral blood, collected on day 0 of AZD1222 vaccination. The chain is built from TRBV29-1 and TRBJ2-3, with 7 bases aligning to TRBD1. This clonotype was sampled from an adult in good health. CDR3: CSADATGAATDTQYF. CDR3 nucleotides: TGCAGCGCCGACGCAACAGGGGCGGCCACAGATACGCAGTATTTT.